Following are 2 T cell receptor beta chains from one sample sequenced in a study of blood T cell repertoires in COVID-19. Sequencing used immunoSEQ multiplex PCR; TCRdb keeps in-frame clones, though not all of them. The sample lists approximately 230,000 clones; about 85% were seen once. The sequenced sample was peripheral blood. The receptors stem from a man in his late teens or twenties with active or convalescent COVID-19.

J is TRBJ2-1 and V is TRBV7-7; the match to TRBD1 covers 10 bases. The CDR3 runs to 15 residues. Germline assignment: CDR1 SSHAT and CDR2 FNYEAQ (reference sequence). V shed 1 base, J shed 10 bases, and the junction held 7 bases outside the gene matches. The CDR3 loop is CASSLGTGTGEEQFF. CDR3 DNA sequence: TGTGCCAGCAGCTTAGGCACCGGGACAGGGGAGGAGCAGTTCTTC.

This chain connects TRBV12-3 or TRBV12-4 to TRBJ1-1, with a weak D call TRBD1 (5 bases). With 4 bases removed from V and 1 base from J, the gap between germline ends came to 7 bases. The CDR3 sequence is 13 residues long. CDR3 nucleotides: TGTGCCAGCAGTTCCAGGGCGAACACTGAAGCTTTCTTT. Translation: CASSSRANTEAFF.